This TCR beta chain was obtained from a study of blood T cell repertoires in COVID-19. Looking at the study overall: Samples taken during acute and convalescent COVID-19 were collected in the United States, Italy and Spain.

The CDR3 is 15 residues long. CDR1 is MGHDK and CDR2 is SYGVNS in the germline V gene. V was shortened by 5 bases and J by 3 bases, with 13 bases between the two germline ends. Repertoires were generated with immunoSEQ multiplex PCR, while TCRdb's copy carries only in-frame clones and drops some. This sample has about 160,000 clones; roughly 84% occur once, and the top ten carry roughly 9.2%. The TCR originated in an elderly woman with active or convalescent COVID-19. Source material: peripheral blood. The chain is built from TRBV25-1 and TRBJ2-2, with D possibly TRBD1 on 6 matching bases. CDR3 DNA sequence: TGTGCCAGCAGTCTCTCTGGGGGCGACACCGGGGAGCTGTTTTTT. It is translated as CASSLSGGDTGELFF.